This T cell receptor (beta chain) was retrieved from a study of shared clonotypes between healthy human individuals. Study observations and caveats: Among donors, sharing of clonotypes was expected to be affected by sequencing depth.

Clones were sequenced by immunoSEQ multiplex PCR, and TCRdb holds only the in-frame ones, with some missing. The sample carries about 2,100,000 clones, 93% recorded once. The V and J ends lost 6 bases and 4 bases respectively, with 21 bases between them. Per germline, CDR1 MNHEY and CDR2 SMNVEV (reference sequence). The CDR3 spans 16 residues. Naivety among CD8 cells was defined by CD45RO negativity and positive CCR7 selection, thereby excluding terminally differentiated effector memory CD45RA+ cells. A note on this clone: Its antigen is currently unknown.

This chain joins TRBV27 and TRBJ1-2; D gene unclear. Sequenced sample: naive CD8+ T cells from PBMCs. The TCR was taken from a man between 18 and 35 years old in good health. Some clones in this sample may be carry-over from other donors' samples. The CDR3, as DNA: TGTGCCAGCAGCCAGTCAGTGGGTCAGGTACTCTATGGCTACACCTTC. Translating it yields CASSQSVGQVLYGYTF.